This TCR beta chain was found in a study of T cell repertoires in cytomegalovirus infection (dated by TCRdb to about 2019). With regard to the full study: Because public TCR beta signatures pointed to carriage of CMV infection together with the matching HLA type, the HLA type of each donor mattered for the analysis. General findings and caveats noted by the study authors: In both this cohort and an independent roughly 350-donor cohort, the cumulative frequency of public TCR beta family members distinguished carriers of CMV infection plus the relevant HLA type. The ex vivo response was dominated by HLA-C-restricted CMV-specific TCR beta clonotypes, and the single most frequent clonotype in two of eight donors was supplied by these HLA-C-restricted clonotypes.

A note on this clonotype: The specificity of this receptor is unknown. Base qualities are not provided; no much larger clone lies one nucleotide away.

There are 12 amino acids in the CDR3, from cysteine to phenylalanine inclusive. Of all the DNA, just the CDR3 is kept, 36 bases in frame from base 1. The V and J ends are trimmed by 3 bases and 7 bases, leaving 10 bases between them. Taken from the germline V gene, the CDR1 and CDR2 loops are MGHDK and SYGVNS. Sequencing used an Illumina HiSeq 1500. The raw public data were reprocessed by TCRdb itself: fastp quality trimming at Q25, MiXCR clonotype calling, in-frame beta chains only. Every entry covers one CDR3 protein and lists the most common genes and DNA from its rows. The sample table records roughly 230,000 distinct CDR3 sequences; 17% of these occur just once. The ten top clones hold around half of the sample.

The specimen sequenced was CD8+ T cells from PBMCs. This clonotype was sampled from a human donor in good health (CMV status not recorded). Some clones in this sample may be carry-over from other donors' samples. The chain links TRBV25-1 with TRBJ2-7; no D gene call is confident. The nucleotide sequence reads as follows: TGTGCCAGCAGTGATTCCGGGCGGGAGCAGTACTTC. The resulting protein is CASSDSGREQYF.